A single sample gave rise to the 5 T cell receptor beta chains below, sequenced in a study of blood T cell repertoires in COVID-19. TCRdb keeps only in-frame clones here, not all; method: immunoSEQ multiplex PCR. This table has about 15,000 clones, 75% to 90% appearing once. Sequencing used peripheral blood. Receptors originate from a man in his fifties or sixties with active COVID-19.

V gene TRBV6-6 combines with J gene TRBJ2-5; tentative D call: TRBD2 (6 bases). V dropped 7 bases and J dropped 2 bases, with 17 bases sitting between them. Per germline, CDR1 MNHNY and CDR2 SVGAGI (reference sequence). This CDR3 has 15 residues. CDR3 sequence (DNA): TGTGCCAGCACCCCCGGGGGAACACGACAAGAGACCCAGTACTTC. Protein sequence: CASTPGGTRQETQYF.

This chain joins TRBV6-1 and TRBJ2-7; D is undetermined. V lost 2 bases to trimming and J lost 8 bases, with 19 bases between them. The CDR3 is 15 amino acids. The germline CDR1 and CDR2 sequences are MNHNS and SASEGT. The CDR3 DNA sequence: TGTGCCAGCAGTGAAATCGGGTCGGCCGTTACCAAGCAGTACTTC. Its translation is CASSEIGSAVTKQYF.

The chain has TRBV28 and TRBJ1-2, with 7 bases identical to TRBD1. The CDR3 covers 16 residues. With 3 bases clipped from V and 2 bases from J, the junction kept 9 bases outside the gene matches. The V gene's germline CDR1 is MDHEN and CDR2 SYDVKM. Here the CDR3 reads CASSFGQVWRNYGYTF. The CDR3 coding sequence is TGTGCCAGCAGTTTTGGACAGGTCTGGCGGAACTATGGCTACACCTTC.

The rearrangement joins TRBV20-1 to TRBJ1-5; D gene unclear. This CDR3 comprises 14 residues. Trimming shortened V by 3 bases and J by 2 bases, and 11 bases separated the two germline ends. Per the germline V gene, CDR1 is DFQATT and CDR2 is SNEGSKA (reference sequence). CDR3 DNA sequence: TGCAGTGCTAGTGTCGAGCTAGGCAATCAGCCCCAGCATTTT. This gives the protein CSASVELGNQPQHF.

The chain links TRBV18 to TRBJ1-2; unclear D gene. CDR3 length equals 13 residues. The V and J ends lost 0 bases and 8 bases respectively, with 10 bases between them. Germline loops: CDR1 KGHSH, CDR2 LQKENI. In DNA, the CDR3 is TGTGCCAGCTCACCACCGTTGGAGGAGGGCTACACCTTC. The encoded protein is CASSPPLEEGYTF.